The source of this T cell receptor (beta chain) is a study of shared clonotypes between healthy human individuals. A note on this clone: Its target is not known.

Sequenced by immunoSEQ multiplex PCR; TCRdb stores in-frame clones only, minus some. The sample includes about 600,000 clones, about 98% of them seen just once. CD45RO-negative, CCR7-selected cells formed the naive CD8 fraction, which excluded terminally differentiated effector memory CD45RA+ cells. This CDR3 has 14 amino acids. Trimming removed 6 bases from V and 4 bases from J; junction bases left unmatched: 6. Germline V lookup: CDR1 ENHRY, CDR2 SYGVKD. Study-level points and caveats: The represented genetic and exposure-history diversity was limited by the small number of donors. Naive subsets usually exceeded memory subsets in estimated richness. Though the depth was large, rarefaction showed that sorted-subset sequencing was incomplete.

This chain uses TRBV10-3 with TRBJ1-3; TRBD1 matches at 7 bases. The clonotype was recovered from a young man in good health. Specimen: naive CD8+ T cells sorted from blood. CDR3 region: CAIREPDRGNTIYF. The CDR3 DNA sequence: TGTGCCATCAGGGAACCGGACAGGGGAAACACCATATATTTT.